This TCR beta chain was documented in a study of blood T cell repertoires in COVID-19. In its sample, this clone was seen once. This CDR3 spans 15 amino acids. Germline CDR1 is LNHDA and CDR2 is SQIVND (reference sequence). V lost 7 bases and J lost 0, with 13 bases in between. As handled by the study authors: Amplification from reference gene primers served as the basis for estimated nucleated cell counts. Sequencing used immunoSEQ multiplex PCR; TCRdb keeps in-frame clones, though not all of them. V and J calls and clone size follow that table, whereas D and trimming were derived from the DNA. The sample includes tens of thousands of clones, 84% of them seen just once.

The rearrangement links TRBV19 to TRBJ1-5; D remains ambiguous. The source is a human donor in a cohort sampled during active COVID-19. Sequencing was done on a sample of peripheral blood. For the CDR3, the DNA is TGTGCCAGTAACCCGACGGCAGGTAGCAATCAGCCCCAGCATTTT. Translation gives CASNPTAGSNQPQHF.